Shown below are 22 T cell receptor beta chains from a single sample sequenced in a study of Graves' ophthalmopathy and Graves' hyperthyroidism. RNA transcripts yielded amplified TCR beta CDR3 regions. The authors performed first-round RT-PCR with HTBI primers and then a second-round multiplex PCR. MiXCR, run by TCRdb on the multiplex PCR reads, gives a single entry per CDR3 protein. The table includes about 700,000 distinct CDR3 sequences, over 40% detected once. The sequenced material came from peripheral blood. These TCRs come from an adult man with Graves' ophthalmopathy.

This clonotype was seen only a few times. The V and J genes are TRBV11-2 and TRBJ1-2; D is unresolved. V was trimmed by 4 bases and J by 2 bases, leaving 11 bases between them. Germline CDR1 and CDR2: SGHAT and FQNNGV. The CDR3 sequence is 14 residues long. This CDR3 reads CASSSYPTNYGYTF. The CDR3 DNA is TGTGCCAGCAGCTCCTATCCAACGAACTATGGCTACACCTTC.

This clonotype has a handful of counts. The DNA for the CDR3 is TGCAGTGCTAGAGATGGCTGGACGGGGAACACTGAAGCTTTCTTT. As protein: CSARDGWTGNTEAFF. This chain connects TRBV20-1 to TRBJ1-1; D ambiguous. The CDR3 totals 15 residues. V was pared by 0 bases and J by 1 base, with 12 bases between. The germline V gene has CDR1 DFQATT and CDR2 SNEGSKA (reference sequence).

In its sample, this clonotype was seen many times. The V gene is TRBV2, the J gene TRBJ2-7; 9 nucleotides agree with TRBD2. V lost 5 bases, J lost 7 bases, and 9 bases stayed unmatched. Germline V gives CDR1 SNHLY, CDR2 FYNNEI. The CDR3 contains 14 residues. The CDR3 sequence: CASSLAGAFREQYF. CDR3 DNA sequence: TGTGCCAGCAGTTTAGCGGGAGCGTTCAGGGAGCAGTACTTC. The whole variable domain, remainder taken from reference TRBV2 and TRBJ2-7, is EPEVTQTPSHQVTQMGQEVILRCVPISNHLYFYWYRQILGQKVEFLVSFYNNEISEKSEIFDDQFSVERPDGSNFTLKIRSTKLEDSAMYFCASSLAGAFREQYFGPGTRLTVT.

There are many counts of this clonotype. The chain joins TRBV12-3 or TRBV12-4 to TRBJ1-4; D may be TRBD1 (5 bases). CDR3 length: 15 amino acids. V was clipped by 5 bases and J by 4 bases, with 14 bases between them. The CDR3 nucleotides read TGTGCCAGCAGTCGGGGACGCCAAAATAATGAAAAACTGTTTTTT. It encodes CASSRGRQNNEKLFF.

As to this clonotype: An end of the junction differs from the germline gene, which may be a read error. The CDR3 reads CASSEGAGGF. The CDR3 nucleotides are TGTGCCAGCAGTGAAGGGGCAGGGGGTTTC. This chain joins TRBV25-1 and TRBJ2-7; 7 bases agree with TRBD1. The CDR3 is made up of 10 amino acids. Germline V gene lookup returns CDR1 MGHDK and CDR2 SYGVNS.

The CDR3 loop is CASSQGLAAGASVYTF. CDR3 in DNA: TGTGCCAGCAGCCAAGGGTTGGCGGCAGGGGCCTCTGTCTACACCTTC. The V call is TRBV11-2, the J call TRBJ1-2; D might be TRBD1 (6 bases). The CDR3 is 16 residues long. The germline gives CDR1 SGHAT, CDR2 FQNNGV. The V end was cut by 5 bases, the J end by 10 bases, with 26 bases between.

This clonotype was seen at least ten times. V gene TRBV7-9 combines with J gene TRBJ2-7; 7 nucleotides agree with TRBD2. Trimming took 5 bases from V and 3 from J; bases not matched to a gene: 7. Germline V gives CDR1 SEHNR, CDR2 FQNEAQ (reference sequence). This CDR3 contains 14 residues. The CDR3 region has the DNA TGTGCCAGCAGCCCCCTCGGGGAGGGCTACGAGCAGTACTTC. Amino acids: CASSPLGEGYEQYF.

This clonotype came up a few times. This sequence joins TRBV9 and TRBJ2-2; TRBD2 aligns across 7 bases. The CDR3 is 15 residues long. V dropped 4 bases and J dropped 7; count of bases not matched to a gene: 10. CDR1 is SGDLS, CDR2 YYNGEE, per germline. The CDR3 bases are TGTGCCAGCAGCCTGGGACGGGAGGTGAACGGGGAGCTGTTTTTT. It encodes CASSLGREVNGELFF.

The chain joins TRBV10-3 to TRBJ1-2; 9 nucleotides match TRBD1. Germline V gene sequence: CDR1 ENHRY, CDR2 SYGVKD. Trimming removed 2 bases from V and 1 base from J; junction bases left unmatched: 2. The CDR3 contains 15 residues. The CDR3 sequence is CAISEGTGSNYGYTF. In DNA, the CDR3 is TGTGCCATCAGTGAGGGGACAGGGAGTAACTATGGCTACACCTTC.

This clonotype was observed a single time. The V gene is TRBV18, the J gene TRBJ1-2, with 8 bases aligning to TRBD1. CDR3 size: 15 residues. The trim removed 2 bases at V and 4 bases at J, leaving 6 bases unmatched. CDR1 and CDR2 from the germline V gene are KGHSH and LQKENI. The CDR3 is CASSPIQGGIYGYTF. CDR3 sequence (DNA): TGTGCCAGCTCACCAATACAGGGGGGAATCTATGGCTACACCTTC.

V is TRBV29-1 and J is TRBJ2-7; D might be TRBD1 or TRBD2, each matching 5 bases. Trimming pared 4 bases from V and 4 bases from J, leaving 17 bases between. Germline values: CDR1 SQVTM, CDR2 ANQGSEA. The CDR3 runs to 14 residues. CDR3 protein: CSVVGADFPYEQYF. The CDR3 coding sequence is TGCAGCGTTGTCGGGGCGGACTTTCCTTACGAGCAGTACTTC.

This clonotype appeared a few times. A much larger clone is a single base away; this may be a read error. This rearrangement joins TRBV7-9 to TRBJ1-4; D gene ambiguous. The CDR3 has 10 amino acids. Germline CDR1 reads SEHNR; CDR2 reads FQNEAQ (reference sequence). The CDR3 region is CASSNGELSF. In DNA, the CDR3 is TGTGCCAGCAGCAACGGGGAACTGTCTTTT. Full variable domain (missing parts from reference TRBV7-9 and TRBJ1-4): DTGVSQNPRHKITKRGQNVTFRCDPISEHNRLYWYRQTLGQGPEFLTYFQNEAQLEKSRLLSDRFSAERPKGSFSTLEIQRTEQGDSAMYLCASSNGELSFGSGTQLSVL.

The V call is TRBV29-1, the J call TRBJ2-5, with 12 bases identical to TRBD1. The V gene end was trimmed by 8 bases and the J gene end by 5 bases; junction bases not matched to a gene: 12. Germline CDR1 is SQVTM and CDR2 is ANQGSEA. The length of the CDR3 is 15 residues. CDR3 sequence (DNA): TGCAGCCAGCCGGGACAGGGGGCGGGTGGTGAGACCCAGTACTTC. It codes for CSQPGQGAGGETQYF.

With regard to this clonotype: Compared with germline, one end of the junction differs, possibly owing to a read error. The chain has TRBV2 and TRBJ1-6, with D perhaps TRBD1 (5 bases). The length of the CDR3 is 15 residues. CDR1 SNHLY and CDR2 FYNNEI come from the germline V gene. This chain's CDR3 is CASSQAGGDRSPLHF. CDR3 nucleotide sequence: TGTGCCAGCAGTCAAGCGGGAGGGGACCGGTCTCCCCTCCACTTT.

Ten or more counts support this clonotype. The CDR3 here is CASGADGTKIQETQYF. The CDR3 coding sequence is TGTGCTAGTGGCGCGGACGGAACGAAGATCCAAGAGACCCAGTACTTC. The gene calls are TRBV12-5 and TRBJ2-5; D is uncertain. V lost 6 bases, J lost 1 base, and 18 bases lay in between. The CDR3 contains 16 residues. Germline V gives CDR1 LGHNT, CDR2 FRNRAP.

The rearrangement uses TRBV7-6 and TRBJ2-1, with D tentatively TRBD2 (5 bases). Germline CDR1 SGHVS, CDR2 FNYEAQ. The ends were cut back, 5 bases at V and 10 bases at J, with 12 bases in the middle. The CDR3 contains 12 residues. The CDR3 nucleotides read TGTGCCAGCAGCCCGGGATCAATGGAGCAGTTCTTC. Translating it yields CASSPGSMEQFF.

This clonotype has only a few counts. This chain joins TRBV5-8 and TRBJ1-1, with 7 bases that match TRBD1. CDR1 is SGHTS, CDR2 YDEGEE, per germline. This CDR3 comprises 15 residues. V gave up 2 bases and J gave up 5 bases; unmatched junction bases: 9. The CDR3 sequence: CASSFGGPRGTEAFF. The CDR3 DNA reads as TGTGCCAGCAGCTTCGGGGGACCCAGGGGGACTGAAGCTTTCTTT.

This clonotype has at least ten counts. The gene calls are TRBV11-2 and TRBJ1-1; D remains unclear. V was trimmed by 4 bases and J by 3 bases, leaving 15 bases between them. CDR1 is SGHAT and CDR2 is FQNNGV in the germline V gene. The CDR3 consists of 15 residues. CDR3 nucleotides: TGTGCCAGCAGCTCTAGCGAATGGGTTTACACTGAAGCTTTCTTT. Protein: CASSSSEWVYTEAFF. The full variable domain, rest sourced from reference TRBV11-2 and TRBJ1-1, is EAGVAQSPRYKIIEKRQSVAFWCNPISGHATLYWYQQILGQGPKLLIQFQNNGVVDDSQLPKDRFSAERLKGVDSTLKIQPAKLEDSAVYLCASSSSEWVYTEAFFGQGTRLTVV.

The chain has TRBV7-3 and TRBJ2-6; no definite D call. V lost 6 bases to trimming and J lost 3 bases, with 12 bases between them. The CDR3 has 15 residues. Per germline, CDR1 SGHTA and CDR2 FQGTGA. CDR3 sequence reads: CASSIFLGGANVLTF. For the CDR3, the DNA is TGTGCCAGCAGTATTTTCCTAGGTGGGGCCAACGTCCTGACTTTC.

This clonotype was detected many times. The chain uses TRBV7-2 and TRBJ1-2; D is undetermined. This CDR3 has 15 amino acids. Trimming left V 1 base short and J 3 bases short, with 12 bases between. CDR1 and CDR2 (germline): SGHTA, FQGNSA. The CDR3 DNA is TGTGCCAGCAGCTTAGACCGAAATCTGGACTATGGCTACACCTTC. Amino acids: CASSLDRNLDYGYTF.

This clonotype was recorded many times. This CDR3 is CASSALPGAFEREQYF. CDR3 DNA: TGTGCCAGCAGTGCCTTGCCTGGGGCTTTTGAGCGCGAGCAGTACTTC. The chain links TRBV12-3 or TRBV12-4 to TRBJ2-7; weak D call: TRBD1 (5 bases). The CDR3 sequence is 16 residues long. Trimming removed 5 bases at V and 6 bases at J, with 23 bases between.

The chain joins TRBV7-7 to TRBJ2-5; 8 bases align to TRBD1. The CDR3 consists of 16 residues. Trimming cost V 5 bases and J 5 bases; bases outside gene matches: 13. Germline V gene sequence: CDR1 SSHAT, CDR2 FNYEAQ (reference sequence). The CDR3 spells CASSEQGAGTGETQYF. The CDR3 DNA follows: TGTGCCAGCAGCGAGCAGGGGGCAGGCACCGGGGAGACCCAGTACTTC.